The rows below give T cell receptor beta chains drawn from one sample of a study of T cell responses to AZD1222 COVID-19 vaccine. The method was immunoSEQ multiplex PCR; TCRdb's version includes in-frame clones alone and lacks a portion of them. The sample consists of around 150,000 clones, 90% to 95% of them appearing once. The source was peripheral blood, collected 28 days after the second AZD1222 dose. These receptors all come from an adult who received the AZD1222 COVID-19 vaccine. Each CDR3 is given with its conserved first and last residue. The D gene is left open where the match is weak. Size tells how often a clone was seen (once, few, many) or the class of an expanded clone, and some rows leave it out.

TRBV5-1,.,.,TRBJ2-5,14,CASSFGGAGETQYF,TGCGCCAGCAGCTTCGGGGGAGCAGGGGAGACCCAGTACTTC
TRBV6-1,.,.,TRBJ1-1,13,CASSEGGGTEAFF,TGTGCCAGCAGTGAGGGGGGAGGCACTGAAGCTTTCTTT
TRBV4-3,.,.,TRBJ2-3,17,CASSQLPGPSVSDTQYF,TGCGCCAGCAGCCAACTTCCGGGACCCTCAGTGTCGGATACGCAGTATTTT
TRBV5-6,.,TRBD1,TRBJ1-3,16,CASSVQGARVGNTIYF,TGTGCCAGCAGCGTACAGGGGGCGCGTGTTGGAAACACCATATATTTT
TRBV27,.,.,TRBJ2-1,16,CASSLGSGNAYNEQFF,TGTGCCAGCAGTTTAGGCTCTGGCAATGCCTACAATGAGCAGTTCTTC
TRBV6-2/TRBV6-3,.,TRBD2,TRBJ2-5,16,CASSLNLAGGGETQYF,TGTGCCAGCAGCCTAAACCTAGCGGGAGGGGGTGAGACCCAGTACTTC
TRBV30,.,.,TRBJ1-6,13,CAWSVQGWSPLHF,TGTGCCTGGAGTGTACAGGGATGGTCACCCCTCCACTTT
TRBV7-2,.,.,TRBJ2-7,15,CASSLALNLGHEQYF,TGTGCCAGCAGCTTAGCGTTAAATTTGGGGCACGAGCAGTACTTC
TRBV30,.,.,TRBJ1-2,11,CAYTSDYGYTF,TGTGCCTACACCTCGGACTATGGCTACACCTTC
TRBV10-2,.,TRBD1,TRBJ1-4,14,CASRTGTGGMELFF,TGCGCCAGCAGAACCGGGACAGGGGGCATGGAACTGTTTTTT
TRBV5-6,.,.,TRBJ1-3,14,CASSSQGSGNTIYF,TGTGCCAGCAGCTCACAGGGAAGTGGAAACACCATATATTTT
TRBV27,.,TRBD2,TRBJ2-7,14,CATHPGTTSYEQYF,TGTGCCACCCATCCCGGGACTACTTCCTACGAGCAGTACTTC
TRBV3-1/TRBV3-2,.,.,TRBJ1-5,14,CASSLGGQNQPQHF,TGTGCCAGCAGCCTGGGAGGACAAAACCAGCCCCAGCATTTT
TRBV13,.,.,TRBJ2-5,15,CASSTQGPPRETQYF,TGTGCCAGCAGCACCCAAGGTCCCCCCCGAGAGACCCAGTACTTC
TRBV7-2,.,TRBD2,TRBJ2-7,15,CASSLGLAGAYEQCF,TGTGCCAGCAGCTTGGGACTAGCGGGGGCCTACGAGCAGTGCTTC
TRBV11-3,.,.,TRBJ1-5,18,CASTPEGDPGDSNQPQHF,TGTGCCAGCACCCCCGAGGGGGACCCCGGGGATAGCAATCAGCCCCAGCATTTT
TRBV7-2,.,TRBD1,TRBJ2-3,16,CASSLAGTGLTDTQYF,TGTGCCAGCAGCTTAGCGGGGACAGGGCTCACAGATACGCAGTATTTT
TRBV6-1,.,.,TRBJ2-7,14,CASSEVEAPDEQYF,TGTGCCAGCAGTGAAGTGGAAGCCCCCGACGAGCAGTACTTC
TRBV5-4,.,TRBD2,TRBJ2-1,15,CASNPGTSGDNEQFF,TGTGCCAGCAACCCCGGGACTAGCGGAGACAATGAGCAGTTCTTC
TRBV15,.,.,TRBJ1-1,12,CATRVGGTEAFF,TGTGCCACCAGAGTCGGGGGCACTGAAGCTTTCTTT
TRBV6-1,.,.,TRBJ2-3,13,CASSEYPGNTQYF,TGTGCCAGCAGTGAATATCCGGGAAATACGCAGTATTTT
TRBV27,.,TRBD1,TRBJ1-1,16,CASTTRQGRVSTEAFF,TGTGCCAGCACCACTCGACAGGGGCGTGTTTCGACTGAAGCTTTCTTT
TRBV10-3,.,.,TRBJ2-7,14,CAISRGGSNDEQYF,TGTGCCATCAGCAGGGGCGGGAGTAACGACGAGCAGTACTTC
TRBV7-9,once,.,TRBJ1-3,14,CASSLRSSGNTIYF,TGTGCCAGCAGCTTAAGGTCCTCTGGAAACACCATATATTTT
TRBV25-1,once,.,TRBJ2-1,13,CASSEFAYNEQFF,TGTGCCAGCAGTGAATTTGCCTACAATGAGCAGTTCTTC
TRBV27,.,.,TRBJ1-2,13,CASSLGTTYGYTF,TGTGCCAGCAGTTTAGGAACTACCTATGGCTACACCTTC
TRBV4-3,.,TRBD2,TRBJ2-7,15,CASSRGLAETYEQYF,TGCGCCAGCAGCCGTGGACTAGCGGAAACCTACGAGCAGTACTTC
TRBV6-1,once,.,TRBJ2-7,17,CASSEVYGYRNQGEQYF,TGTGCCAGCAGTGAAGTATATGGCTACCGTAACCAGGGCGAGCAGTACTTC
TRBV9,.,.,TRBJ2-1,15,CASSVGVGSYNEQFF,TGTGCCAGCAGCGTAGGTGTCGGAAGCTACAATGAGCAGTTCTTC
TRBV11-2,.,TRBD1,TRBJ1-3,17,CASSPLGGQGAGNTIYF,TGTGCCAGCAGCCCACTGGGGGGACAGGGGGCTGGAAACACCATATATTTT
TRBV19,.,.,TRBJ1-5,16,CASTRSWGAGNQPQHF,TGTGCCAGTACCAGAAGTTGGGGGGCTGGCAATCAGCCCCAGCATTTT
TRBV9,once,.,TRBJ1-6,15,CASSVEDSSNSPLHF,TGTGCCAGCAGCGTAGAAGACAGCTCAAATTCACCCCTCCACTTT
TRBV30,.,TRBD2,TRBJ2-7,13,CACHGLAGYEQYF,TGTGCCTGCCACGGACTAGCGGGATACGAGCAGTACTTC
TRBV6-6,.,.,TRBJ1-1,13,CASSYSMSTEAFF,TGTGCCAGCAGTTACTCTATGAGCACTGAAGCTTTCTTT
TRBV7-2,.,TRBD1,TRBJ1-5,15,CASSLDRGSNQPQHF,TGTGCCAGCAGCTTAGACAGGGGTAGCAATCAGCCCCAGCATTTT
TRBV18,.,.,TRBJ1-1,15,CASSPQEEFNTEAFF,TGTGCCAGCTCACCACAGGAGGAGTTTAACACTGAAGCTTTCTTT
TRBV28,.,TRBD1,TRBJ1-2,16,CASSSRGQGTRHGYTF,TGTGCCAGCAGTTCCAGGGGGCAAGGGACTCGTCATGGCTACACCTTC
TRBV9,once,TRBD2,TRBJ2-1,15,CASQGASGSLNEQFF,TGTGCCAGCCAAGGGGCTAGCGGGAGTTTGAATGAGCAGTTCTTC
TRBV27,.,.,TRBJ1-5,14,CASSLWGGNQPQHF,TGTGCCAGCAGTTTATGGGGGGGCAATCAGCCCCAGCATTTT
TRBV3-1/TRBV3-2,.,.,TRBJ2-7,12,CASSQSSYEQYF,TGTGCCAGCAGCCAGAGCTCCTACGAGCAGTACTTC
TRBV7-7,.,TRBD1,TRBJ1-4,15,CASSPGTVSNEKLFF,TGTGCCAGCAGCCCAGGGACAGTTTCAAATGAAAAACTGTTTTTT
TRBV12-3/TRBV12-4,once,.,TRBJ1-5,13,CASSLKAYQPQHF,TGTGCCAGCAGTTTAAAAGCGTACCAGCCCCAGCATTTT
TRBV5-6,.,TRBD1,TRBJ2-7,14,CASSHGQGANEQYF,TGTGCCAGCAGCCACGGACAGGGGGCAAACGAGCAGTACTTC
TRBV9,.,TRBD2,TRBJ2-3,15,CASSPRAGVADTQYF,TGTGCCAGCAGCCCCCGAGCGGGAGTGGCAGATACGCAGTATTTT
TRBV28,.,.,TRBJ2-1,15,CASSRGGSSYNEQFF,TGTGCCAGCAGTAGGGGGGGCAGTTCCTACAATGAGCAGTTCTTC
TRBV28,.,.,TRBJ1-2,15,CASSLDGRSIRGYTF,TGTGCCAGCAGTTTAGACGGGAGGTCAATCAGAGGCTACACCTTC
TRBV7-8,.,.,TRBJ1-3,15,CASSGSGTAGNTIYF,TGTGCCAGCAGCGGATCCGGGACGGCTGGAAACACCATATATTTT
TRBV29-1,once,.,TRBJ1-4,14,CSVDLGRGGEKLFF,TGCAGCGTTGATCTGGGCAGGGGTGGGGAAAAACTGTTTTTT
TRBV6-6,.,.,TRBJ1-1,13,CASSYGGNTEAFF,TGTGCCAGCAGTTACGGGGGGAACACTGAAGCTTTCTTT
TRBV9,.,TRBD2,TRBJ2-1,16,CASSVGEAGKFNEQFF,TGTGCCAGCAGCGTAGGGGAAGCGGGAAAATTTAATGAGCAGTTCTTC
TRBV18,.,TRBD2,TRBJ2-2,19,CASSPKGLAGGPSTGELFF,TGTGCCAGCTCACCGAAGGGACTAGCGGGAGGGCCGAGCACCGGGGAGCTGTTTTTT
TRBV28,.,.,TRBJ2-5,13,CASRATLQETQYF,TGTGCCAGCAGGGCCACCCTACAAGAGACCCAGTACTTC
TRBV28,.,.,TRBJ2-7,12,CASRLGVGEQYF,TGTGCCAGCAGACTGGGAGTGGGGGAGCAGTACTTC
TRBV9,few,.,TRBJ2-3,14,CASSVVPSPDTQYF,TGTGCCAGCAGCGTAGTTCCTAGCCCAGATACGCAGTATTTT
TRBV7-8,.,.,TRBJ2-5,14,CASSQTRGGETQYF,TGTGCCAGCAGCCAGACGAGGGGGGGAGAGACCCAGTACTTC
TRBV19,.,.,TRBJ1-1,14,CASSVVWMNTEAFF,TGTGCCAGTAGTGTAGTATGGATGAACACTGAAGCTTTCTTT
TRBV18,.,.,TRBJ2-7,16,CASSPRGGPPLYEQYF,TGTGCCAGCTCACCACGGGGTGGCCCCCCCCTCTACGAGCAGTACTTC